These T cell receptor beta chains were read from a single sample in a study of cytomegalovirus exposure and HLA in healthy donors. Repertoires were generated with immunoSEQ multiplex PCR, while TCRdb's copy carries only in-frame clones and drops some. The data show around 200,000 clones, with 75% to 85% seen just once and approximately 2.6% held by the top ten. Sequencing was carried out using PBMCs. The receptors come from a woman in her fifties or sixties in good health and CMV-seropositive. The CDR3 runs from the conserved cysteine through the conserved F or W. The order of the fields is V gene, CDR3 length, J gene, clone size, D gene, CDR3 DNA, CDR3 protein. D genes are given only for firm matches. Clone size is stated in some rows and not others, as once, few, many or a class when expanded.

V: TRBV18; length: 16; J: TRBJ1-2; size: NA; D: NA; DNA: TGTGCCAGCTCACCTCTCGCCCGGACGGGAACCTATGGCTACACCTTC; CDR3: CASSPLARTGTYGYTF
V: TRBV7-2; length: 15; J: TRBJ2-7; size: NA; D: NA; DNA: TGTGCCAGCAGCTTAGTGGGGGGGCCAACCTACGAGCAGTACTTC; CDR3: CASSLVGGPTYEQYF
V: TRBV28; length: 15; J: TRBJ1-2; size: once; D: TRBD1; DNA: TGTGCCAGCAGTCACGCCGGGACAGGGGGCCCTGGCTACACCTTC; CDR3: CASSHAGTGGPGYTF
V: TRBV7-9; length: 15; J: TRBJ1-1; size: NA; D: NA; DNA: TGTGCCAGCAGCTTAGTCGGGGGGAGGAACACTGAAGCTTTCTTT; CDR3: CASSLVGGRNTEAFF
V: TRBV7-9; length: 15; J: TRBJ1-2; size: NA; D: TRBD1; DNA: TGTGCCAGCAGCTCCTACTCCGACAGGGGCTATGGCTACACCTTC; CDR3: CASSSYSDRGYGYTF
V: TRBV18; length: 15; J: TRBJ2-1; size: NA; D: TRBD2; DNA: TGTGCCAGCTCACATTCCATCGGGGGGGTCCATGAGCAGTTCTTC; CDR3: CASSHSIGGVHEQFF
V: TRBV27; length: 14; J: TRBJ2-7; size: NA; D: NA; DNA: TGTGCCACACGTCTAGCCTCTAGCTCCTACGAGCAGTACTTC; CDR3: CATRLASSSYEQYF
V: TRBV10-3; length: 13; J: TRBJ1-2; size: NA; D: NA; DNA: TGTGCCATCAGTGAGCGAGGCCCCGAGGGCTACACCTTC; CDR3: CAISERGPEGYTF
V: TRBV9; length: 14; J: TRBJ2-1; size: NA; D: NA; DNA: TGTGCCAGCAGCGTATACGGGGTTGACAATGAGCAGTTCTTC; CDR3: CASSVYGVDNEQFF
V: TRBV30; length: 15; J: TRBJ2-3; size: NA; D: TRBD2; DNA: TGTGCCTGGAGGACCGGGACTAGCCTTACAGATACGCAGTATTTT; CDR3: CAWRTGTSLTDTQYF
V: TRBV30; length: 14; J: TRBJ2-3; size: few; D: TRBD1; DNA: TGTGCCTGGAGTAATACAGGGGGCACAGATACGCAGTATTTT; CDR3: CAWSNTGGTDTQYF
V: TRBV10-3; length: 14; J: TRBJ1-5; size: few; D: NA; DNA: TGTGCCAGTACAGGACAGAATAGCAATCAGCCCCAGCATTTT; CDR3: CASTGQNSNQPQHF
V: TRBV28; length: 15; J: TRBJ2-5; size: NA; D: TRBD2; DNA: TGTGCCAGCAGGAAGGGGAGCGGGAGACAAGAGACCCAGTACTTC; CDR3: CASRKGSGRQETQYF
V: TRBV15; length: 16; J: TRBJ2-7; size: NA; D: TRBD2; DNA: TGTGCCACCAGCAGAGATCCGGGGACTAGCTCCTACGAGCAGTACTTC; CDR3: CATSRDPGTSSYEQYF
V: TRBV11-2; length: 14; J: TRBJ1-1; size: few; D: NA; DNA: TGTGCCAGCAGCTTTGGCAGGTCGAACACTGAAGCTTTCTTT; CDR3: CASSFGRSNTEAFF
V: TRBV18; length: 12; J: TRBJ2-5; size: NA; D: NA; DNA: TGTGCCAGCTCAAGGAGGGAGGAGACCCAGTACTTC; CDR3: CASSRREETQYF
V: TRBV5-1; length: 17; J: TRBJ1-5; size: few; D: NA; DNA: TGCGCCAGCAGCTTGGGCACAGGCCTTAATAGCAATCAGCCCCAGCATTTT; CDR3: CASSLGTGLNSNQPQHF
V: TRBV7-8; length: 15; J: TRBJ1-5; size: NA; D: NA; DNA: TGTGCCAGCAGCTTAGACAGGATCAGCAATCAGCCCCAGCATTTT; CDR3: CASSLDRISNQPQHF
V: TRBV29-1; length: 15; J: TRBJ2-1; size: NA; D: TRBD2; DNA: TGCAGCGTCCCCTCCAGCGGGGTTTCCTACAATGAGCAGTTCTTC; CDR3: CSVPSSGVSYNEQFF
V: TRBV5-8; length: 16; J: TRBJ2-3; size: NA; D: TRBD1; DNA: TGTGCCAGCAGCTTGAGGACAGGGGTGCGGGAAGATACGCAGTATTTT; CDR3: CASSLRTGVREDTQYF
V: TRBV5-6; length: 15; J: TRBJ1-1; size: NA; D: NA; DNA: TGTGCCAGCAGCTCCACAGGGAATATAGACACTGAAGCTTTCTTT; CDR3: CASSSTGNIDTEAFF
V: TRBV27; length: 16; J: TRBJ2-1; size: NA; D: TRBD1; DNA: TGTGCCAGCAGTTTAGAGGGGGCATGGGCCTACAATGAGCAGTTCTTC; CDR3: CASSLEGAWAYNEQFF
V: TRBV6-1; length: 15; J: TRBJ1-5; size: NA; D: NA; DNA: TGTGCCAGCAGGAGGGTGGGTGAAGGCAATCAGCCCCAGCATTTT; CDR3: CASRRVGEGNQPQHF
V: TRBV13; length: 16; J: TRBJ1-2; size: NA; D: TRBD1; DNA: TGTGCCAGCAGCAAACCGGGACAGGGTTTTGACTATGGCTACACCTTC; CDR3: CASSKPGQGFDYGYTF
V: TRBV13; length: 17; J: TRBJ2-4; size: NA; D: TRBD2; DNA: TGTGCCAGCAGCTACACCACGGGGGGACCCCGCGGGAACATTCAGTACTTC; CDR3: CASSYTTGGPRGNIQYF
V: TRBV2; length: 14; J: TRBJ2-7; size: NA; D: TRBD2; DNA: TGTGCCAGCCGTCTAGCGGGAGGTTCCTACGAGCAGTACTTC; CDR3: CASRLAGGSYEQYF
V: TRBV4-1; length: 17; J: TRBJ2-7; size: few; D: TRBD2; DNA: TGCGCCAGCAGCCAAGAATCGGGACTAGCGGGACTCTACGAGCAGTACTTC; CDR3: CASSQESGLAGLYEQYF
V: TRBV5-1; length: 12; J: TRBJ2-5; size: NA; D: NA; DNA: TGCGCCAGCGGGCTCAATCAAGAGACCCAGTACTTC; CDR3: CASGLNQETQYF
V: TRBV5-1; length: 16; J: TRBJ2-3; size: NA; D: TRBD1; DNA: TGCGCCAGCAGCTTGCATTGGGGGACAGGGATGGATACGCAGTATTTT; CDR3: CASSLHWGTGMDTQYF
V: TRBV6-5; length: 16; J: TRBJ1-6; size: NA; D: NA; DNA: TGTGCCAGCAGTTACTCGATATCGGGGGGAGGATCACCCCTCCACTTT; CDR3: CASSYSISGGGSPLHF
V: TRBV5-4; length: 13; J: TRBJ2-5; size: NA; D: NA; DNA: TGTGCCAGCTATACTCAGGGCGGAGAGACCCAGTACTTC; CDR3: CASYTQGGETQYF
V: TRBV6-1; length: 16; J: TRBJ2-1; size: NA; D: TRBD2; DNA: TGTGCCAGCAGTGCCTCCGGGACTAGCGGGAGGAATGAGCAGTTCTTC; CDR3: CASSASGTSGRNEQFF
V: TRBV10-1; length: 16; J: TRBJ2-3; size: NA; D: NA; DNA: TGCGCCAGCAGTTTCAACGAAGTGGGGGCCACAGATACGCAGTATTTT; CDR3: CASSFNEVGATDTQYF
V: TRBV6-1; length: 16; J: TRBJ1-5; size: NA; D: TRBD1; DNA: TGTGCCAGCAGTGAAGGCTGGACAGGGGGAAATCAGCCCCAGCATTTT; CDR3: CASSEGWTGGNQPQHF
V: TRBV5-4; length: 17; J: TRBJ1-2; size: once; D: TRBD1; DNA: TGTGCCAGCAGCTCTCCCTACGGACAGGCCACTAACTATGGCTACACCTTC; CDR3: CASSSPYGQATNYGYTF
V: TRBV7-2; length: 15; J: TRBJ1-2; size: NA; D: TRBD1; DNA: TGTGCCAGCAGCTTAACGGCCAGGGGGGAATATGGCTACACCTTC; CDR3: CASSLTARGEYGYTF
V: TRBV7-7; length: 14; J: TRBJ2-1; size: NA; D: TRBD1; DNA: TGTGCCAGCAGCCCCGGGACAGCCAACAATGAGCAGTTCTTC; CDR3: CASSPGTANNEQFF
V: TRBV5-1; length: 16; J: TRBJ1-1; size: NA; D: NA; DNA: TGCGCCAGCAGCTTGGGGGCGACATCCACCACCACTGAAGCTTTCTTT; CDR3: CASSLGATSTTTEAFF
V: TRBV10-3; length: 12; J: TRBJ1-1; size: NA; D: NA; DNA: TGTGCCATCAGAAACAGGGAATCTGAAGCTTTCTTT; CDR3: CAIRNRESEAFF
V: TRBV11-3; length: 18; J: TRBJ2-2; size: few; D: TRBD2; DNA: TGTGCCAGCAGCTTAGTTTCTCCTACAGGCCGGGGGGCCGGGGAGCTGTTTTTT; CDR3: CASSLVSPTGRGAGELFF
V: TRBV2; length: 17; J: TRBJ2-1; size: NA; D: TRBD1; DNA: TGTGCCAGCTTTAGGACAGGGCCCTACAGCTCCTACAATGAGCAGTTCTTC; CDR3: CASFRTGPYSSYNEQFF